This TCR beta chain is from a study of blood T cell repertoires in COVID-19. Turning to the study itself: Samples came from the United States, Italy and Spain, spanning acute and convalescent COVID-19. T cells, B-cell-depleted T cells, or PBMCs provided the cDNA or gDNA that served as material.

V was trimmed by 10 bases and J by 4 bases, leaving 17 bases between them. This CDR3 region has 14 residues. Germline loops: CDR1 MDHEN, CDR2 SYDVKM. In the study's own analysis: Amplifying reference gene primers gave estimates of nucleated cell counts. Here immunoSEQ multiplex PCR was the method, and the copy in TCRdb shows in-frame clones only, minus some. For V, J and clone size, that table is used; D and trimming come from the DNA. The sample includes under 170,000 clones, just over 85% of them seen just once. This clone was observed a handful of times. The TCR sequence derives from a man between 70 and 80 years old with acute or convalescent COVID-19. Sequencing used peripheral blood. The gene calls are TRBV28 and TRBJ2-1; D may be TRBD2 (6 bases). The CDR3 DNA reads as TGTGCCACCCTGCAAGTAGCGGTTTACAATGAGCAGTTCTTC. Translating gives CATLQVAVYNEQFF.